These 23 T cell receptor beta chains were all obtained from the same sample, sequenced in a study of blood T cells in healthy people across ages. The use of a sample-barcoded 5' primer and a J-beta primer mix characterized a second PCR of about 6 to 11 cycles. One entry per CDR3 protein, called by TCRdb with MiXCR from the 5' RACE reads. Seen here are hundreds of thousands of distinct CDR3 sequences, more than 40% observed once, and the top ten hold roughly a third. The sequencing sample was made of blood. Receptors were obtained from a woman aged 55-69 years in good health.

This clonotype was observed a handful of times. DNA of the CDR3: TGTGCCAGCACCTCGGGTCCAGAGACCCAGTACTTC. This translates into CASTSGPETQYF. The chain joins TRBV7-9 to TRBJ2-5; D gene uncertain. This CDR3 is built from 12 residues. The germline V gene encodes CDR1 SEHNR and CDR2 FQNEAQ (reference sequence). Trimming removed 7 bases from V and 4 bases from J, with 10 bases in between.

With regard to this clonotype: One junction end disagrees with the germline gene, perhaps due to a read error. V is TRBV4-3 and J is TRBJ1-6; D is possibly TRBD1 (6 bases). This CDR3 comprises 14 residues. Germline V CDR1 and CDR2: LGHNA, YSLEER. As DNA, the CDR3 is TGCGCCCGCAGCCTAGAAGGGGGGAATTCACCCCTCCACTTT. The encoded protein is CARSLEGGNSPLHF.

This clonotype was observed a few times. The chain employs TRBV3-1 and TRBJ2-4; 9 bases agree with TRBD2. The better agreement between TRBJ2-7 and the DNA end casts doubt on the J call. Germline V CDR1 and CDR2: LGHDT, YNNKEL (reference sequence). The CDR3 length is 15 residues. The CDR3 nucleotides are TGTGCCAGCAGCCTCGCTAGCGGGAAGTCCTACGAGCAGTACTTC. The encoded protein is CASSLASGKSYEQYF.

This chain connects TRBV19 to TRBJ2-3; 8 nucleotides match TRBD1. The CDR3 sequence is 15 residues long. J lost 0 bases, V lost 10 bases, and 9 bases had no gene match. Germline assignment: CDR1 LNHDA and CDR2 SQIVND (reference sequence). CDR3 in DNA: TGTGCCACCTTGAGACAGGGGAAAAGCACAGATACGCAGTATTTT. Translating it yields CATLRQGKSTDTQYF.

This clonotype was counted ten times or more. The chain uses TRBV7-9 and TRBJ2-3; no clear D gene. The germline V gene has CDR1 SEHNR and CDR2 FQNEAQ (reference sequence). V lost 5 bases to trimming and J lost 4 bases, with 7 bases between them. This CDR3 contains 12 residues. The CDR3 here is CASSPRADTQYF. The CDR3 region has the DNA TGTGCCAGCAGCCCTCGGGCAGATACGCAGTATTTT.

This clonotype was detected only a few times. V gene TRBV29-1 combines with J gene TRBJ1-1, with a tentative D call TRBD1 (5 bases). Germline V gene lookup returns CDR1 SQVTM and CDR2 ANQGSEA. This CDR3 region has 11 residues. Trimming shortened V by 7 bases and J by 5 bases, and 11 bases separated the two germline ends. CDR3 loop: CSGEGITEAFF. The CDR3 coding sequence is TGCAGCGGGGAGGGGATTACTGAAGCTTTCTTT.

This clonotype was detected once. The chain employs TRBV20-1 and TRBJ1-1; D perhaps matches TRBD1 (5 bases). CDR1 and CDR2 (germline): DFQATT, SNEGSKA (reference sequence). This CDR3 comprises 14 residues. The ends were cut back, 6 bases at V and 0 bases at J, with 14 bases in the middle. The CDR3 protein is CSASNQGLNTEAFF. The CDR3, as DNA: TGCAGTGCCTCGAACCAGGGCTTGAACACTGAAGCTTTCTTT.

The gene calls are TRBV7-3 and TRBJ2-2, with TRBD2 identical over 8 bases. Germline lookup yields CDR1 SGHTA and CDR2 FQGTGA. The CDR3 extends over 17 amino acids. Trimming at V came to 0 bases and at J to 5 bases, leaving 8 bases not matched to a gene. CDR3: CASSLTPAGADTGELFF. Written as DNA, the CDR3 is TGTGCCAGCAGCTTAACACCAGCGGGAGCGGATACCGGGGAGCTGTTTTTT.

V usage is TRBV2 and J usage is TRBJ1-2; D uncertain. Germline loops: CDR1 SNHLY, CDR2 FYNNEI. V was pared by 1 base and J by 4 bases, with 10 bases between. The CDR3 runs 14 residues. CDR3 sequence reads: CASSEVVGGYGYTF. The CDR3 DNA reads as TGTGCCAGCAGTGAAGTGGTGGGAGGCTATGGCTACACCTTC.

V and J are TRBV12-3 or TRBV12-4 and TRBJ2-5, with 9 bases matching TRBD1. Germline trimming cut 6 bases from V and 11 bases from J; bases unmatched to any gene: 10. The CDR3 is made up of 13 amino acids. The CDR3 loop is CASSPEQGAEQYF. DNA for the CDR3: TGTGCCAGCAGCCCTGAACAGGGGGCTGAGCAGTACTTC.

The rearrangement links TRBV10-3 to TRBJ2-1, with D tentatively TRBD1 (5 bases). Germline values: CDR1 ENHRY, CDR2 SYGVKD. V shed 2 bases and J shed 7 bases, with 15 bases lying between them. The CDR3 contains 15 residues. The CDR3 protein is CAISEPGREMNEQFF. As DNA, the CDR3 is TGTGCCATCAGTGAGCCCGGCAGGGAAATGAATGAGCAGTTCTTC.

This clonotype has just a few counts. The V and J genes are TRBV29-1 and TRBJ1-1; D is unclear. CDR3 size: 13 residues. V shed 7 bases and J shed 3 bases, with 15 bases lying between them. Germline V gives CDR1 SQVTM, CDR2 ANQGSEA. CDR3: CSALRTAHTEAFF. Here the CDR3 DNA reads TGCAGCGCCTTACGGACTGCTCACACTGAAGCTTTCTTT.

This chain joins TRBV9 and TRBJ2-1; the D gene is possibly TRBD1 (6 bases). Trimming left V 0 bases short and J 8 bases short, with 9 bases between. Germline V gene lookup returns CDR1 SGDLS and CDR2 YYNGEE. The CDR3 spans 13 residues. The CDR3: CASSVGTVDEQFF. The CDR3, as DNA: TGTGCCAGCAGCGTAGGGACAGTGGATGAGCAGTTCTTC.

This chain connects TRBV28 to TRBJ1-2; D ambiguous. CDR1 is MDHEN, CDR2 SYDVKM, per germline. V was cut by 6 bases and J by 5 bases, with 13 bases left in between. There are 13 residues in the CDR3. CDR3 loop: CASRPRRRYGYTF. For the CDR3, the DNA is TGTGCCAGCAGACCCCGACGGAGATATGGCTACACCTTC.

V and J are TRBV6-6 and TRBJ2-1; possibly TRBD2 for D (6 bases). Deletions cut 3 bases from V and 2 bases from J, with 11 bases between. The CDR3 totals 15 residues. The germline CDR1 and CDR2 sequences are MNHNY and SVGAGI (reference sequence). CDR3 nucleotides: TGTGCCAGCAGTTATGTGGAGGGGACCTACAATGAGCAGTTCTTC. Encoded protein: CASSYVEGTYNEQFF.

This clonotype occurred a few times. V and J are TRBV28 and TRBJ2-1; D gene ambiguous. V gave up 6 bases and J gave up 10 bases, with 10 bases separating them. Germline V gene data show CDR1 as MDHEN and CDR2 as SYDVKM. This CDR3 is built from 11 residues. The CDR3 sequence: CASRAKREQFF. The DNA of the CDR3 is TGTGCCAGCAGAGCCAAACGGGAGCAGTTCTTC.

This clonotype appeared a few times. The rearrangement joins TRBV4-3 to TRBJ1-6; D gene uncertain. Germline-derived CDR1 and CDR2 are LGHNA and YSLEER. This CDR3 contains 17 residues. Trimming removed 1 base at V and 0 bases at J, with 10 bases between. CDR3 DNA sequence: TGCGCCAGCAGCCAAGCAGGCCGGAGCTCCTATAATTCACCCCTCCACTTT. Its translation: CASSQAGRSSYNSPLHF.

The chain is built from TRBV7-2 and TRBJ2-7; TRBD1 might be the D (6 bases). CDR3 size: 14 residues. Germline lookup yields CDR1 SGHTA and CDR2 FQGNSA. V shed 1 base and J shed 5 bases, with 12 bases lying between them. The CDR3 DNA reads as TGTGCCAGCAGCTTAGGACAGGACTGGGACGAGCAGTACTTC. It encodes CASSLGQDWDEQYF.

CDR3 coding DNA: TGTGCCAGCAGTGATGTTGCGGGACTAGCGGGATGGGTCAATGAGCAGTTCTTC. It specifies CASSDVAGLAGWVNEQFF. The V call is TRBV5-6, the J call TRBJ2-1, with 13 nucleotides matching TRBD2. There are 18 residues in the CDR3. V was clipped by 5 bases and J by 6 bases; unmatched bases: 14. The germline CDR1 and CDR2 sequences are SGHDT and YYEEEE.

This clonotype was detected only once. The rearrangement joins TRBV18 to TRBJ1-3; 7 nucleotides agree with TRBD1. This CDR3 comprises 15 residues. J lost 5 bases, V lost 3 bases, and 7 bases had no gene match. The germline gives CDR1 KGHSH, CDR2 LQKENI. The CDR3 sequence: CASSPKRDRRNTIYF. The DNA for the CDR3 is TGTGCCAGCTCACCGAAACGGGACAGAAGAAACACCATATATTTT.

This clonotype was seen a handful of times. J is TRBJ2-3 and V is TRBV7-2, with TRBD2 matching over 10 bases. CDR3 length: 15 amino acids. Trimming took 5 bases from V and 2 from J; bases not matched to a gene: 4. Germline CDR1 is SGHTA and CDR2 is FQGNSA. In nucleotides, the CDR3 is TGTGCCAGCAGCCCAGCGGGAGGGTCCACAGATACGCAGTATTTT. Its protein is CASSPAGGSTDTQYF.

This CDR3 reads CASSPGALAGSNEQYF. The CDR3 DNA sequence: TGTGCCAGCTCACCAGGGGCCCTAGCGGGTTCCAATGAGCAGTACTTC. The gene calls are TRBV18 and TRBJ2-5; 8 nucleotides line up with TRBD2. V lost 2 bases and J lost 11; bases outside the gene matches: 16. The CDR3 sequence is 16 residues long. Germline V gene sequence: CDR1 KGHSH, CDR2 LQKENI. Complete variable domain (other parts from reference TRBV18 and TRBJ2-5): NAGVMQNPRHLVRRRGQEARLRCSPMKGHSHVYWYRQLPEEGLKFMVYLQKENIIDESGMPKERFSAEFPKEGPSILRIQQVVRGDSAAYFCASSPGALAGSNEQYFGPGTRLLVL.

V usage is TRBV15 and J usage is TRBJ2-7; 9 bases align to TRBD2. In germline, CDR1 is LNHNV, CDR2 YYDKDF (reference sequence). This CDR3 is 15 amino acids long. After removal of 0 bases from V and 3 bases from J, the junction contained 3 bases not matched to a gene. The CDR3 is CATSRELAGSYEQYF. The DNA of the CDR3 is TGTGCCACCAGCAGAGAACTAGCGGGTAGCTACGAGCAGTACTTC.